Shown below are 29 T cell receptor beta chains from a single sample sequenced in a study of blood T cells in healthy people across ages. Sample-barcoded 5' priming and a J-beta primer mix drove a second PCR of 7 to 11 cycles. Each CDR3 protein is one row after TCRdb ran MiXCR on the 5' RACE reads. The top ten hold under 5% of the sample, which has some 1,500,000 distinct CDR3 sequences, approximately 39% seen once. Sequencing input: blood. These receptors were obtained from a woman in her late teens or twenties in good health.

This chain links TRBV11-2 with TRBJ2-4, with D unresolved. CDR1 SGHAT and CDR2 FQNNGV come from the germline V gene. V lost 5 bases and J lost 1, with 12 bases in between. The CDR3 has 15 amino acids. The CDR3: CASSHLLAAKNIQYF. CDR3 DNA: TGTGCCAGCAGCCACCTGTTGGCTGCCAAAAACATTCAGTACTTC.

This clonotype was seen only a few times. V is TRBV7-8 and J is TRBJ2-1, with 8 bases fitting TRBD2. Germline V gene lookup returns CDR1 SGHVS and CDR2 FQNEAQ. J gave up 3 bases and V 6 bases, and 13 bases lay outside the gene matches. The CDR3 length is 17 residues. The CDR3 sequence: CASSLRSSGLFYNEQFF. CDR3 coding DNA: TGTGCCAGCAGTCTAAGGTCTAGCGGGCTGTTCTACAATGAGCAGTTCTTC.

Of note for this clonotype: The junction departs from the called germline gene at one end, perhaps through a read error. This chain joins TRBV29-1 and TRBJ2-7; no clear D. The CDR3 covers 13 residues. Germline V gene sequence: CDR1 SQVTM, CDR2 ANQGSEA. Here the CDR3 reads CSVEDRSSHEQYF. In DNA form, the CDR3 reads TGCAGCGTTGAAGACAGGAGCTCCCACGAGCAGTACTTC.

This clonotype was recorded at least ten times. The rearrangement links TRBV7-2 to TRBJ2-2, with D possibly matching TRBD1 (6 bases). Germline V gives CDR1 SGHTA, CDR2 FQGNSA. Trimming stripped 6 bases from V and 4 bases from J, with 12 bases between. CDR3 length: 14 residues. The CDR3 spells CASSLAGVTGELFF. Written as DNA, the CDR3 is TGTGCCAGCAGTCTTGCAGGGGTCACCGGGGAGCTGTTTTTT.

There are a few counts of this clonotype. The chain employs TRBV20-1 and TRBJ2-3; weak D call: TRBD1 (5 bases). Germline V gene data show CDR1 as DFQATT and CDR2 as SNEGSKA (reference sequence). Trimming cost V 3 bases and J 3 bases, with 13 bases left between them. This CDR3 comprises 14 residues. CDR3 residues: CSASWGPRTDTQYF. CDR3 sequence (DNA): TGCAGTGCTAGTTGGGGCCCGCGAACAGATACGCAGTATTTT.

This chain joins TRBV9 and TRBJ2-7; tentative D call: TRBD1 (7 bases). Per germline, CDR1 SGDLS and CDR2 YYNGEE. The length of the CDR3 is 16 residues. The V end was cut by 0 bases, the J end by 1 base, with 14 bases between. CDR3 amino acids: CASSVGAGQRSYEQYF. CDR3 DNA: TGTGCCAGCAGCGTAGGGGCGGGACAGCGTTCCTACGAGCAGTACTTC.

V usage is TRBV9 and J usage is TRBJ2-7, with no clear D. The assigned J gene may be wrong: the sequence end matches TRBJ2-5 better. The CDR3 totals 14 residues. Germline values: CDR1 SGDLS, CDR2 YYNGEE. CDR3 nucleotides: TGTGCCAGCAGCGTAGATGCACAGTCGGAGACCCAGTACTTC. This sequence encodes CASSVDAQSETQYF.

This chain links TRBV10-3 with TRBJ1-5, with a weak D call TRBD1 (6 bases). The CDR3 is 14 amino acids. V lost 3 bases and J 3 bases, leaving 9 bases between the germline ends. From germline, CDR1 is ENHRY and CDR2 SYGVKD. The CDR3 is CAISDKGDNQPQHF. The CDR3 region has the DNA TGTGCCATCAGTGATAAGGGGGACAATCAGCCCCAGCATTTT.

J is TRBJ2-5 and V is TRBV4-1; possibly TRBD1 or TRBD2 for D (6 bases each). Trimming shortened V by 0 bases and J by 2 bases, and 13 bases separated the two germline ends. The CDR3 is 16 amino acids. From germline, CDR1 is MGHRA and CDR2 YSYEKL. The CDR3 DNA reads TGCGCCAGCAGCCAAGACACGGGGGCCCTTCAAGAGACCCAGTACTTC. Amino acid sequence: CASSQDTGALQETQYF.

This clonotype appeared a few times. The V call is TRBV4-1, the J call TRBJ2-5, with D hard to call. The CDR3 totals 13 residues. Trimming removed 1 base at V and 4 bases at J, with 7 bases between. Germline lookup yields CDR1 MGHRA and CDR2 YSYEKL. CDR3 sequence reads: CASSQARLETQYF. The CDR3 DNA follows: TGCGCCAGCAGCCAAGCACGCCTAGAGACCCAGTACTTC.

CDR3 sequence (DNA): TGTGCCAGCAGTTACTTAGCTGGGGTTGGCTACACCTTC. The encoded protein is CASSYLAGVGYTF. The chain joins TRBV6-5 to TRBJ1-2; D remains ambiguous. This CDR3 has 13 amino acids. V was pared by 1 base and J by 7 bases, with 10 bases between. The germline V gene encodes CDR1 MNHEY and CDR2 SVGAGI.

This chain links TRBV29-1 with TRBJ2-1, with D possibly called TRBD1 or TRBD2 (6 bases each). V was trimmed by 6 bases and J by 3 bases, leaving 18 bases between them. Per germline, CDR1 SQVTM and CDR2 ANQGSEA. The CDR3 consists of 15 residues. The CDR3 loop is CSVGGRLALYNEQFF. For the CDR3, the DNA is TGCAGCGTGGGGGGCCGGCTAGCGCTCTACAATGAGCAGTTCTTC.

This clonotype showed up just a few times. The chain employs TRBV11-2 and TRBJ2-3; D tentatively fits TRBD1 or TRBD2 (5 bases each). CDR1 SGHAT and CDR2 FQNNGV come from the germline V gene. Deletions cut 0 bases from V and 3 bases from J, with 19 bases between. CDR3 length equals 18 residues. The CDR3 DNA follows: TGTGCCAGCAGCTTAGATGAACAGAGGGGATTCTGGACAGATACGCAGTATTTT. Protein sequence: CASSLDEQRGFWTDTQYF.

This clonotype was observed a handful of times. V usage is TRBV12-3 or TRBV12-4 and J usage is TRBJ1-2; the D gene is possibly TRBD1 (5 bases). The CDR3 runs to 13 residues. Trimming left V 6 bases short and J 7 bases short, with 15 bases between. The CDR3 nucleotides read TGTGCCAGCAGCCGGGGTGGGGGAGGTGGCTACACCTTC. As protein: CASSRGGGGGYTF.

This rearrangement joins TRBV6-1 to TRBJ1-6, with 7 bases identical to TRBD1. This CDR3 comprises 15 residues. Germline V CDR1 and CDR2: MNHNS, SASEGT. V dropped 2 bases and J dropped 5; count of bases not matched to a gene: 3. CDR3 nucleotides: TGTGCCAGCAGTGAATCAGGGGGGAATAATTCACCCCTCCACTTT. Its protein product is CASSESGGNNSPLHF.

This clonotype was picked up a small number of times. V gene TRBV7-9 combines with J gene TRBJ1-1; no clear D gene. V was trimmed by 5 bases and J by 0 bases, leaving 10 bases between them. The CDR3 sequence is 14 residues long. Germline values: CDR1 SEHNR, CDR2 FQNEAQ (reference sequence). The CDR3 region has the DNA TGTGCCAGCAGCCCAAAGGACCTGAACACTGAAGCTTTCTTT. This gives the protein CASSPKDLNTEAFF.

This clonotype was counted many times. V is TRBV18 and J is TRBJ2-5; D is unclear. The CDR3 has 11 amino acids. With 8 bases removed from V and 2 bases from J, the gap between germline ends came to 6 bases. Looked up from germline, CDR1 is KGHSH and CDR2 is LQKENI. DNA for the CDR3: TGTGCCAGCAGCTTACAAGAGACCCAGTACTTC. It encodes CASSLQETQYF.

This clonotype was observed a handful of times. The CDR3 bases are TGTGCCAGCAGGGGGAACGACTATGGCTACACCTTC. Its protein product is CASRGNDYGYTF. The chain has TRBV6-1 and TRBJ1-2; no clear D gene. V gave up 6 bases and J gave up 3 bases, with 8 bases separating them. Germline CDR1 and CDR2: MNHNS and SASEGT. The CDR3 is made up of 12 amino acids.

The chain carries TRBV7-2 and TRBJ2-7; 7 bases fit TRBD1. Germline CDR1 and CDR2: SGHTA and FQGNSA. V lost 7 bases, J lost 2 bases, and 11 bases stayed unmatched. The CDR3 covers 15 residues. CDR3 loop: CASTPSQGTTYEQYF. In DNA, the CDR3 is TGTGCCAGCACCCCCTCACAGGGGACGACCTACGAGCAGTACTTC.

This clonotype was counted between two and nine times. The chain links TRBV20-1 to TRBJ2-3; 9 bases agree with TRBD2. This CDR3 is 14 amino acids long. Germline loops: CDR1 DFQATT, CDR2 SNEGSKA (reference sequence). V lost 6 bases and J lost 2; bases outside the gene matches: 6. CDR3 region: CSAKLAGNTDTQYF. The CDR3 region has the DNA TGCAGTGCCAAACTAGCGGGCAACACAGATACGCAGTATTTT.

This clonotype showed up just a few times. The V gene is TRBV13, the J gene TRBJ2-7; no clear D. The V gene lost 5 bases and the J gene lost 1 base, with 12 bases spanning the gap. Germline V gene sequence: CDR1 PRHDT, CDR2 FYEKMQ (reference sequence). This CDR3 is built from 14 residues. The DNA of the CDR3 is TGTGCCAGCAGCCCCCACCCCAGTTCCTACGAGCAGTACTTC. Residues: CASSPHPSSYEQYF.

This chain links TRBV10-3 with TRBJ1-5; TRBD1 aligns across 7 bases. Germline V gene sequence: CDR1 ENHRY, CDR2 SYGVKD. The V and J ends lost 6 bases and 0 bases, in that order; junction bases with no gene match: 5. The CDR3 is made up of 15 amino acids. The DNA for the CDR3 is TGTGCCATCAGGACAGGGAACTATAGCAATCAGCCCCAGCATTTT. As protein: CAIRTGNYSNQPQHF.

The chain recombines TRBV25-1 with TRBJ1-2, with D possibly matching TRBD1 (6 bases). V lost 3 bases, J lost 3 bases, and 11 bases lay in between. The germline V gene has CDR1 MGHDK and CDR2 SYGVNS. This CDR3 is built from 14 residues. The CDR3 nucleotides read TGTGCCAGCAGTGACCCAGGGGCGTACTATGGCTACACCTTC. Its protein product is CASSDPGAYYGYTF.

The chain links TRBV29-1 to TRBJ1-1; D not certain. The germline V and J ends were trimmed by 6 bases and 5 bases, with 16 bases remaining between them. The CDR3 is 13 residues long. Germline V CDR1 and CDR2: SQVTM, ANQGSEA. CDR3 in amino acids: CSVPAGTGTEAFF. Written as DNA, the CDR3 is TGCAGCGTACCCGCGGGCACGGGGACTGAAGCTTTCTTT.

The rearrangement uses TRBV18 and TRBJ1-1, with 11 bases that match TRBD1. This CDR3 spans 13 amino acids. Trimming removed 3 bases from V and 8 bases from J; junction bases left unmatched: 2. The germline V gene encodes CDR1 KGHSH and CDR2 LQKENI. The CDR3 DNA sequence: TGTGCCAGCTCACCGGACAGGGGGCGGGAAGCTTTCTTT. This codes for CASSPDRGREAFF. Combining the CDR3 with reference TRBV18 and TRBJ1-1 gives the whole variable domain NAGVMQNPRHLVRRRGQEARLRCSPMKGHSHVYWYRQLPEEGLKFMVYLQKENIIDESGMPKERFSAEFPKEGPSILRIQQVVRGDSAAYFCASSPDRGREAFFGQGTRLTVV.

Turning to this clonotype: The final CDR3 position lacks the conserved phenylalanine or tryptophan, pointing to a likely read error. V usage is TRBV12-5 and J usage is TRBJ2-3; D may be TRBD1 (6 bases). Germline assignment: CDR1 LGHNT and CDR2 FRNRAP. The CDR3 is 15 amino acids. The ends were cut back, 1 base at V and 6 bases at J, with 14 bases in the middle. CDR3 in amino acids: CASGLGRQVGDTQYV. The CDR3 nucleotides are TGTGCTAGTGGTTTGGGTCGACAGGTTGGTGATACGCAGTATGTT.

The gene calls are TRBV29-1 and TRBJ2-7; D is ambiguous. The germline gives CDR1 SQVTM, CDR2 ANQGSEA. The CDR3 totals 12 residues. V was shortened by 3 bases and J by 7 bases, with 13 bases between the two germline ends. CDR3 amino acids: CSVDRVNNEQYF. CDR3 DNA: TGCAGCGTTGATCGAGTTAACAATGAGCAGTACTTC.

This chain connects TRBV6-5 to TRBJ1-2; D might be TRBD1 (6 bases). Germline loops: CDR1 MNHEY, CDR2 SVGAGI. The CDR3 is 13 amino acids. Trimming cost V 5 bases and J 8 bases, with 15 bases left between them. The CDR3 DNA sequence: TGTGCCAGCAGTCCCTTCGGGGGGGGCGGCTACACCTTC. Amino acids: CASSPFGGGGYTF.

This clonotype has a handful of counts. The CDR3, as DNA: TGTGCCAGCAGTCGGACGCCCACAGATACGCAGTATTTT. Translating gives CASSRTPTDTQYF. This sequence joins TRBV12-3 or TRBV12-4 and TRBJ2-3; D not certain. The CDR3 spans 13 residues. V was shortened by 5 bases and J by 2 bases, with 8 bases between the two germline ends.